This T cell receptor (beta chain) derives from a study of CXCR3-negative and CXCR3-positive naive CD8 T cells. The sorter processed each CD8+ T cell subset in triplicate at 250,000 to 300,000 cells apiece. Through 5' RACE with UMI labels, the TRB cDNA libraries were prepared. Reanalyzing the 5' RACE reads, TCRdb keeps one entry per CDR3 protein, without DNA. The sample's table shows some 64,000 distinct CDR3 sequences. About this clonotype: Its antigen is currently unknown.

General study points: Naive cells that were CXCR3-positive had more hydrophobic TRB CDR3s (compared with CXCR3-negative naive cells). In naive cells, CXCR3-negative and CXCR3-positive subsets had similar TRBV-TRBJ usage; memory cells differed. Memory CD8+ cells had much lower diversity, and both naive subsets had comparably high diversity. Similar levels of surface CD5 were seen between naive subsets; TCR strength was inferred from TRB CDR3 properties.

Germline V gene data show CDR1 as MDHEN and CDR2 as SYDVKM. The CDR3 has 16 amino acids. The sequence derives from a human donor in good health. Some clones in this sample may be carry-over from other donors' samples. The V gene is TRBV28, the J gene TRBJ2-1; the TCRdb D gene call, TRBD2, has no DNA to confirm it. Material: naive CXCR3+ CD8+ T cells from blood. Sample subset: CD45RO-CCR7+CD27+CD95- naive CD8+ T cells expressing CXCR3 (TNR3+). CDR3 sequence reads: CASSLSSGRTYNEQFF.